This T cell receptor (beta chain) was captured in a study of cytomegalovirus exposure and HLA in healthy donors. Germline V CDR1 and CDR2: MNHEY, SMNVEV (reference sequence). This CDR3 is built from 16 residues. V was cut by 2 bases and J by 2 bases, with 14 bases left in between. In the case of this clone: Its target is not known.

PCR employed 60 Vbeta and 13 Jbeta primers. Sequencing used immunoSEQ multiplex PCR; TCRdb keeps in-frame clones, though not all of them. This sample carries around 150,000 clones, 78% of them seen once, and the ten largest clones take approximately 1.5%. Points from the study as a whole: Approximately 160 TCR beta chains were listed as cytomegalovirus-associated. Testing in vitro showed a few CMV-associated chains specific for CMV antigens.

This clonotype was sampled from a male donor in good health and CMV-seronegative. This chain uses TRBV27 with TRBJ2-3, with no clear D. The sample consisted of PBMCs. The CDR3 nucleotides read TGTGCCAGCAGTTTAAAACAGCCTTCCCCCACAGATACGCAGTATTTT. It translates to CASSLKQPSPTDTQYF.